The 24 T cell receptor beta chains presented below share a single source sample, sequenced in a study of early T cells in non-severe SARS-CoV-2 infection. One entry per CDR3 protein, called by TCRdb with MiXCR from the 5' RACE reads. The table records more than 25,000 distinct CDR3 sequences, around 4.5% of them present only once. The sequenced sample was whole blood, obtained at baseline. The receptors shown here come from an adult who was a healthcare worker with PCR-confirmed SARS-CoV-2 infection or an uninfected control (not recorded which).

This clonotype has ten or more counts. V usage is TRBV5-1 and J usage is TRBJ2-2, with a possible D match to TRBD2 (6 bases). Germline loops: CDR1 SGHRS, CDR2 YFSETQ. CDR3 length equals 16 residues. The V and J ends lost 1 base and 6 bases respectively, with 16 bases between them. The CDR3 DNA reads TGCGCCAGCAGCTTGATCGCGGCCGGGGGAGCCGGGGAGCTGTTTTTT. This translates into CASSLIAAGGAGELFF.

This clonotype was seen at least ten times. The V gene is TRBV10-2, the J gene TRBJ1-1, with D uncertain. This CDR3 is built from 14 residues. V was clipped by 3 bases and J by 4 bases, with 12 bases between them. Germline CDR1 is WSHSY and CDR2 is SAAADI. The CDR3 sequence is CASSEGPEGTEAFF. The CDR3 coding sequence is TGCGCCAGCAGTGAAGGGCCTGAGGGCACTGAAGCTTTCTTT.

This clonotype has at least ten counts. The chain has TRBV28 and TRBJ1-5, with 9 positions matching TRBD1. The trim removed 6 bases at V and 7 bases at J, leaving 10 bases unmatched. The CDR3 spans 15 residues. Germline loops: CDR1 MDHEN, CDR2 SYDVKM. The CDR3 here is CASSQPGQGHQPQHF. CDR3 in DNA: TGTGCCAGCAGCCAACCGGGACAGGGACACCAGCCCCAGCATTTT.

This clonotype was recorded many times. The V gene is TRBV29-1, the J gene TRBJ2-7; 7 positions match TRBD2. After removal of 2 bases from V and 7 bases from J, the junction contained 11 bases not matched to a gene. Per germline, CDR1 SQVTM and CDR2 ANQGSEA. The CDR3 consists of 14 residues. CDR3 residues: CSVERGGTEGEQYF. The CDR3 DNA is TGCAGCGTTGAACGGGGAGGGACGGAGGGGGAGCAGTACTTC.

This clonotype has a count of ten or more. The V call is TRBV11-3, the J call TRBJ2-1; 10 bases line up with TRBD2. The V segment lost 2 bases and the J segment 8 bases; nucleotides outside the gene matches: 6. Germline CDR1 and CDR2: SGHNT and YENEEA. The CDR3 has 15 residues. DNA for the CDR3: TGTGCCAGCAGCTTATCTCTAGCGGGAGTGTATGAGCAGTTCTTC. Translation gives CASSLSLAGVYEQFF.

The chain carries TRBV7-2 and TRBJ2-3, with 7 bases that match TRBD1. Germline V lookup: CDR1 SGHTA, CDR2 FQGNSA. V lost 3 bases, J lost 3 bases, and 6 bases stayed unmatched. The CDR3 totals 15 residues. The CDR3 sequence is CASSFEGQSTDTQYF. CDR3 sequence (DNA): TGTGCCAGCAGCTTCGAGGGACAGAGTACAGATACGCAGTATTTT.

This clonotype was detected many times. This sequence joins TRBV19 and TRBJ2-6; no definite D call. The V and J ends lost 3 bases and 4 bases respectively, with 10 bases between them. There are 15 residues in the CDR3. Germline loops: CDR1 LNHDA, CDR2 SQIVND (reference sequence). The CDR3 bases are TGTGCCAGTAGTATCGCCCGGAGCGGGGCCAACGTCCTGACTTTC. Amino acid sequence: CASSIARSGANVLTF.

The table lists this clonotype with a few counts. The chain employs TRBV9 and TRBJ1-3; D gene ambiguous. The CDR3 spans 16 residues. The germline V gene has CDR1 SGDLS and CDR2 YYNGEE. Trimming removed 0 bases at V and 2 bases at J, with 12 bases between. The CDR3 DNA follows: TGTGCCAGCAGCGTAGCTGACCCAATGACTGGAAACACCATATATTTT. Protein sequence: CASSVADPMTGNTIYF.

This clonotype was seen ten or more times. The rearrangement uses TRBV12-3 or TRBV12-4 and TRBJ2-7; 9 nucleotides line up with TRBD2. The CDR3 loop spans 16 amino acids. J lost 4 bases, V lost 2 bases, and 9 bases had no gene match. CDR3: CASSLKLAGTIYEQYF. The CDR3 DNA reads TGTGCCAGCAGTTTAAAGCTAGCGGGGACTATATACGAGCAGTACTTC.

The sample holds many counts of this clonotype. The chain employs TRBV7-9 and TRBJ2-7, with D unclear. The CDR3 runs to 14 residues. Deletions cut 5 bases from V and 2 bases from J, with 13 bases between. From germline, CDR1 is SEHNR and CDR2 FQNEAQ (reference sequence). DNA of the CDR3: TGTGCCAGCAGCGGCAGGAGTACTACCTACGAGCAGTACTTC. Amino acids: CASSGRSTTYEQYF.

This clonotype occurred many times. The genes are TRBV29-1 and TRBJ2-1; 13 nucleotides agree with TRBD2. Germline CDR1 is SQVTM and CDR2 is ANQGSEA. V dropped 5 bases and J dropped 3; count of bases not matched to a gene: 7. The CDR3 covers 16 residues. Here the CDR3 reads CSVRTSGSFHYNEQFF. In DNA, the CDR3 is TGCAGCGTTAGGACTAGCGGGAGCTTTCACTACAATGAGCAGTTCTTC.

There are many counts of this clonotype. Germline is not matched at one junction end, which may reflect a read error. The chain combines TRBV7-7 with TRBJ2-3; 8 bases fit TRBD1. This CDR3 region has 15 residues. CDR1 is SSHAT, CDR2 FNYEAQ, per germline (reference sequence). The CDR3 DNA sequence: TGTGCTAGCAGCTTGGGGACAGGACCCACAGATACGCAGTATTTT. As protein: CASSLGTGPTDTQYF.

This clonotype has at least ten counts. The V gene is TRBV2, the J gene TRBJ1-5; D gene uncertain. CDR1 and CDR2 from the germline V gene are SNHLY and FYNNEI. This CDR3 region has 13 residues. V gave up 6 bases and J gave up 4 bases, with 10 bases separating them. The CDR3 DNA sequence: TGTGCCAGCAGCGTATCCCCGAATCAGCCCCAGCATTTT. Its translation is CASSVSPNQPQHF. The variable domain in full, completed from reference TRBV2 and TRBJ1-5, reads EPEVTQTPSHQVTQMGQEVILRCVPISNHLYFYWYRQILGQKVEFLVSFYNNEISEKSEIFDDQFSVERPDGSNFTLKIRSTKLEDSAMYFCASSVSPNQPQHFGDGTRLSIL.

This clonotype appeared a few times. The chain has TRBV10-3 and TRBJ1-3; D remains unclear. CDR3 length: 14 residues. Trimming pared 0 bases from V and 2 bases from J, leaving 5 bases between. CDR1 is ENHRY and CDR2 is SYGVKD in the germline V gene. CDR3 DNA sequence: TGTGCCATCAGTGAGTCCGGTCCTGGAAACACCATATATTTT. This translates into CAISESGPGNTIYF.

This clonotype was seen a few times. The rearrangement joins TRBV5-1 to TRBJ1-6; D is unclear. This CDR3 has 16 residues. Trimming left V 7 bases short and J 0 bases short, with 14 bases between. Germline-derived CDR1 and CDR2 are SGHRS and YFSETQ. For the CDR3, the DNA is TGCGCCAGCTCGACGGGCGTGAGCTCCTATAATTCACCCCTCCACTTT. As protein: CASSTGVSSYNSPLHF. Together with reference TRBV5-1 and TRBJ1-6, the CDR3 gives the full variable domain: KAGVTQTPRYLIKTRGQQVTLSCSPISGHRSVSWYQQTPGQGLQFLFEYFSETQRNKGNFPGRFSGRQFSNSRSEMNVSTLELGDSALYLCASSTGVSSYNSPLHFGNGTRLTVT.

The CDR3 spells CASTSGTGRNNEQFF. Here the CDR3 DNA reads TGTGCCAGTACCTCCGGGACAGGGAGGAACAATGAGCAGTTCTTC. The chain employs TRBV19 and TRBJ2-1, with TRBD1 matching 9 bases. Germline V gene lookup returns CDR1 LNHDA and CDR2 SQIVND (reference sequence). CDR3 size: 15 residues. V shed 7 bases and J 5 bases; nucleotides not matched to a gene: 9.

Ten or more counts support this clonotype. The chain links TRBV27 to TRBJ2-7; TRBD2 matches at 8 bases. Germline V gene sequence: CDR1 MNHEY, CDR2 SMNVEV (reference sequence). V dropped 3 bases and J dropped 2; count of bases not matched to a gene: 9. The CDR3 runs to 16 residues. CDR3 protein: CASSFTRAGDPYEQYF. The CDR3 coding sequence is TGTGCCAGCAGTTTTACACGAGCGGGAGACCCCTACGAGCAGTACTTC.

This clonotype was seen many times. This chain joins TRBV19 and TRBJ1-1, with a possible D match to TRBD1 (6 bases). CDR1 LNHDA and CDR2 SQIVND come from the germline V gene (reference sequence). Deletions cut 1 base from V and 3 bases from J, with 12 bases between. This CDR3 comprises 15 residues. The CDR3 loop is CASSIVGARYTEAFF. CDR3 bases: TGTGCCAGTAGTATAGTGGGGGCGAGGTACACTGAAGCTTTCTTT.

This clonotype was observed many times. Written as DNA, the CDR3 is TGCAGTGGGACAGGGGGCTCCTACGAGCAGTACTTC. It codes for CSGTGGSYEQYF. The rearrangement joins TRBV20-1 to TRBJ2-7; 10 nucleotides agree with TRBD1. The length of the CDR3 is 12 residues. CDR1 and CDR2 (germline): DFQATT, SNEGSKA (reference sequence). Trimming at V came to 7 bases and at J to 0 bases, leaving 0 bases not matched to a gene.

In its sample, this clonotype was seen many times. The gene calls are TRBV10-3 and TRBJ2-7; 9 bases are a match to TRBD2. Germline CDR1 reads ENHRY; CDR2 reads SYGVKD. J lost 3 bases, V lost 7 bases, and 22 bases had no gene match. The CDR3 is 19 residues long. CDR3 sequence reads: CAITEGKGSSGRNFYEQYF. CDR3 nucleotides: TGTGCCATCACCGAGGGGAAGGGATCGAGCGGGAGGAATTTCTACGAGCAGTACTTC.

This clonotype was counted only a few times. The chain links TRBV7-9 to TRBJ2-5; D is ambiguous. The V gene lost 2 bases and the J gene lost 5 bases, with 9 bases spanning the gap. CDR1 and CDR2 from the germline V gene are SEHNR and FQNEAQ (reference sequence). This CDR3 has 13 amino acids. The CDR3 nucleotides read TGTGCCAGCAGCTTACCCCCGCTGGAGACCCAGTACTTC. Translating gives CASSLPPLETQYF.

A note on this clonotype: A read error may explain this, as a much larger clone is one base away. This rearrangement joins TRBV6-2 or TRBV6-3 to TRBJ1-2, with D tentatively TRBD1 (5 bases). V was trimmed by 11 bases and J by 3 bases, leaving 16 bases between them. CDR1 and CDR2 (germline): MNHEY, SVGEGT. CDR3 length equals 13 residues. Here the CDR3 DNA reads TGTGCCCGCAACCGGGACGGTGACTATGGCTACACCTTC. This encodes CARNRDGDYGYTF.

V usage is TRBV5-1 and J usage is TRBJ2-7; TRBD2 might be the D (6 bases). This CDR3 has 15 residues. In germline, CDR1 is SGHRS, CDR2 YFSETQ. The V and J ends lost 4 bases and 3 bases respectively, with 17 bases between them. Here the CDR3 DNA reads TGCGCCAGCAGCCCTAATTGGGACTCCCTCTACGAGCAGTACTTC. Protein product: CASSPNWDSLYEQYF. Drawing the rest from reference TRBV5-1 and TRBJ2-7, the complete variable domain is KAGVTQTPRYLIKTRGQQVTLSCSPISGHRSVSWYQQTPGQGLQFLFEYFSETQRNKGNFPGRFSGRQFSNSRSEMNVSTLELGDSALYLCASSPNWDSLYEQYFGPGTRLTVT.

This clonotype was seen at least ten times. The chain uses TRBV21-1 and TRBJ2-3; the table's D call TRBD2 went unverified against the DNA. TRBV21-1 is termed a pseudogene. The CDR3 runs to 19 residues. CDR3 residues: CASSQGKGLAGHCTDTQYF. CDR3 bases: TGTGCCAGCAGTCAAGGGAAGGGACTAGCGGGGCACTGCACAGATACGCAGTATTTT.